Shown below are 22 T cell receptor beta chains from a single sample sequenced in a study of early T cells in non-severe SARS-CoV-2 infection. Each CDR3 protein is one row after TCRdb ran MiXCR on the 5' RACE reads. The data show 85,000 to 95,000 distinct CDR3 sequences, 15% to 20% seen once. Sequencing used whole blood, obtained at baseline. These receptor sequences come from an adult who was a healthcare worker with PCR-confirmed SARS-CoV-2 infection or an uninfected control (not recorded which).

The chain employs TRBV12-3 or TRBV12-4 and TRBJ1-1, with D uncertain. CDR3 length equals 11 residues. V lost 5 bases, J lost 4 bases, and 5 bases lay in between. The CDR3 DNA is TGTGCCAGCAGTCCAATCACTGAAGCTTTCTTT. Translating gives CASSPITEAFF.

This clonotype was observed a handful of times. V gene TRBV7-2 combines with J gene TRBJ2-7, with D tentatively TRBD2 (5 bases). V shed 1 base and J shed 6 bases, with 10 bases lying between them. The CDR3 is made up of 13 amino acids. Germline V CDR1 and CDR2: SGHTA, FQGNSA. This chain's CDR3 is CASSLEREIEQYF. CDR3 bases: TGTGCCAGCAGCTTAGAGAGGGAAATCGAGCAGTACTTC.

The chain uses TRBV21-1 and TRBJ2-6; TRBD1 is the table's D call and was not checked against the DNA. TRBV21-1 is described as a pseudogene. The CDR3 runs 21 residues. In DNA form, the CDR3 reads TGTGCCAGCAGCAAGAGGGACAGGGGTTTGGACGGGGACTCTGGGGCCAACGTCCTGACTTTC. This translates into CASSKRDRGLDGDSGANVLTF.

This clonotype showed up just a few times. The rearrangement uses TRBV9 and TRBJ2-2, with D possibly matching TRBD2 (5 bases). V dropped 0 bases and J dropped 7 bases, with 16 bases sitting between them. The CDR3 has 16 residues. Germline lookup yields CDR1 SGDLS and CDR2 YYNGEE. Here the CDR3 reads CASSVGLAHGGGELFF. The CDR3 nucleotides read TGTGCCAGCAGCGTAGGCCTAGCTCACGGAGGCGGGGAGCTGTTTTTT.

The gene calls are TRBV11-2 and TRBJ2-7; D may be TRBD2 (5 bases). Germline V gives CDR1 SGHAT, CDR2 FQNNGV. CDR3 size: 15 residues. The V and J ends lost 0 bases and 5 bases respectively, with 14 bases between them. CDR3 protein: CASSLEPSRSHEQYF. As DNA, the CDR3 is TGTGCCAGCAGCTTAGAGCCTAGCAGATCCCACGAGCAGTACTTC. The full variable domain, rest sourced from reference TRBV11-2 and TRBJ2-7, is EAGVAQSPRYKIIEKRQSVAFWCNPISGHATLYWYQQILGQGPKLLIQFQNNGVVDDSQLPKDRFSAERLKGVDSTLKIQPAKLEDSAVYLCASSLEPSRSHEQYFGPGTRLTVT.

This clonotype was seen more than once but under ten times. J is TRBJ1-1 and V is TRBV27, with D possibly matching TRBD1 (5 bases). Germline-derived CDR1 and CDR2 are MNHEY and SMNVEV (reference sequence). Trimming took off 2 bases at V and 0 bases at J, with 7 bases between the two ends. The CDR3 consists of 14 residues. CDR3 protein: CASSLIGVNTEAFF. The CDR3 DNA reads as TGTGCCAGCAGTTTAATAGGGGTGAACACTGAAGCTTTCTTT.

The chain employs TRBV6-2 or TRBV6-3 and TRBJ2-3, with no clear D. There are 11 residues in the CDR3. Germline assignment: CDR1 MNHEY and CDR2 SVGEGT. Trimming took off 4 bases at V and 9 bases at J, with 8 bases between the two ends. CDR3 nucleotides: TGTGCCAGCAGTTCAGTGCGCACGCAGTATTTT. It encodes CASSSVRTQYF.

This clonotype was observed a handful of times. The chain recombines TRBV28 with TRBJ1-2; D perhaps matches TRBD1 (5 bases). CDR1 MDHEN and CDR2 SYDVKM come from the germline V gene. Trimming cost V 10 bases and J 4 bases, with 13 bases left between them. This CDR3 contains 12 residues. Here the CDR3 reads CATSRRGYGYTF. CDR3 in DNA: TGTGCCACCTCTCGGAGGGGCTATGGCTACACCTTC.

The DNA for the CDR3 is TGCGCCAGCAGTGAGAGGGGGAACACTGAAGCTTTCTTT. This encodes CASSERGNTEAFF. The rearrangement joins TRBV10-1 to TRBJ1-1, with a possible D match to TRBD1 (5 bases). CDR3 length: 13 residues. Trimming took off 2 bases at V and 1 base at J, with 5 bases between the two ends. Germline V CDR1 and CDR2: WNHNN, SYGVQD (reference sequence).

A few counts support this clonotype. The chain employs TRBV7-9 and TRBJ2-1; D may correspond to TRBD1 or TRBD2 (5 bases each). There are 13 residues in the CDR3. Germline V lookup: CDR1 SEHNR, CDR2 FQNEAQ (reference sequence). V gave up 7 bases and J gave up 10 bases, with 17 bases separating them. The CDR3 reads CASTPGARWEQFF. CDR3 bases: TGTGCCAGCACCCCCGGGGCCCGATGGGAGCAGTTCTTC.

This clonotype has a handful of counts. This chain links TRBV5-1 with TRBJ2-5; the match to TRBD2 covers 11 bases. V was clipped by 4 bases and J by 5 bases; unmatched bases: 13. The CDR3 length is 17 residues. Germline V gene sequence: CDR1 SGHRS, CDR2 YFSETQ. Written as DNA, the CDR3 is TGCGCCAGCAGCCCGTCCCGAACTAGCGGGAGTACTGAGACCCAGTACTTC. Its protein is CASSPSRTSGSTETQYF.

The chain couples TRBV20-1 to TRBJ2-7; perhaps TRBD2 as D (6 bases). The length of the CDR3 is 11 residues. The germline V and J ends were trimmed by 2 bases and 6 bases, with 8 bases remaining between them. Germline CDR1 DFQATT, CDR2 SNEGSKA (reference sequence). The CDR3 DNA is TGCAGTGCTAGATCCGGGGGCGAGCAGTACTTC. Translating gives CSARSGGEQYF.

This chain joins TRBV7-2 and TRBJ2-2; possible D gene TRBD2, 5 bases. CDR3 length: 14 amino acids. Germline CDR1 SGHTA, CDR2 FQGNSA. V gave up 3 bases and J gave up 7 bases, with 12 bases separating them. CDR3 sequence: CASSFRGSGGELFF. In DNA form, the CDR3 reads TGTGCCAGCAGCTTCCGCGGGTCGGGCGGGGAGCTGTTTTTT.

In this sample, this clonotype turned up a few times. The rearrangement uses TRBV5-4 and TRBJ2-1; tentatively, D is TRBD2 (6 bases). V lost 3 bases and J 1 base, leaving 11 bases between the germline ends. Germline loops: CDR1 SGHNT, CDR2 YYREEE (reference sequence). The CDR3 runs 15 residues. CDR3 coding DNA: TGTGCCAGCAGCTCCCAGGCGGGATCCTACAATGAGCAGTTCTTC. Its protein product is CASSSQAGSYNEQFF.

The chain employs TRBV7-2 and TRBJ2-7; D uncertain. Germline CDR1 SGHTA, CDR2 FQGNSA. The CDR3 is made up of 13 amino acids. Trimming took off 4 bases at V and 6 bases at J, with 13 bases between the two ends. The CDR3 DNA sequence: TGTGCCAGCAGCTACATCCAGCCGGGCGAGCAGTACTTC. Translation: CASSYIQPGEQYF.

The CDR3 loop is CASSDRGLDDYTF. As DNA, the CDR3 is TGTGCCAGCAGCGACAGGGGCCTCGACGACTACACCTTC. This chain uses TRBV2 with TRBJ1-2; 8 bases line up with TRBD1. J gave up 10 bases and V 6 bases, and 10 bases lay outside the gene matches. Germline assignment: CDR1 SNHLY and CDR2 FYNNEI. The CDR3 is made up of 13 amino acids.

The gene calls are TRBV9 and TRBJ2-2, with D possibly TRBD2 on 6 matching bases. The CDR3 totals 15 residues. Germline values: CDR1 SGDLS, CDR2 YYNGEE. V was clipped by 4 bases and J by 2 bases, with 12 bases between them. The CDR3 coding sequence is TGTGCCAGCAGCTCGTCGGGGACTAACACCGGGGAGCTGTTTTTT. It translates to CASSSSGTNTGELFF.

This clonotype was seen more than once but under ten times. J is TRBJ2-1 and V is TRBV20-1, with D perhaps matching TRBD2 (6 bases). Germline values: CDR1 DFQATT, CDR2 SNEGSKA (reference sequence). Trimming took 3 bases from V and 5 from J, leaving 11 bases between them. The CDR3 length is 13 residues. The CDR3: CSARSAGHNEQFF. CDR3 nucleotides: TGCAGTGCTAGGTCAGCGGGTCACAATGAGCAGTTCTTC.

This clonotype has only a few counts. The V call is TRBV5-1, the J call TRBJ2-5; D unclear. The CDR3 has 15 amino acids. From germline, CDR1 is SGHRS and CDR2 YFSETQ. Trimming cost V 0 bases and J 4 bases, with 13 bases left between them. The CDR3 nucleotides read TGCGCCAGCAGCTTGGGGGGTTTAGCCTCAGAGACCCAGTACTTC. Translated, it gives CASSLGGLASETQYF. The full variable domain, rest sourced from reference TRBV5-1 and TRBJ2-5, is KAGVTQTPRYLIKTRGQQVTLSCSPISGHRSVSWYQQTPGQGLQFLFEYFSETQRNKGNFPGRFSGRQFSNSRSEMNVSTLELGDSALYLCASSLGGLASETQYFGPGTRLLVL.

The J gene is TRBJ2-3, the V gene TRBV10-1; 7 bases are a match to TRBD2. This CDR3 comprises 15 residues. J gave up 5 bases and V 2 bases, and 7 bases lay outside the gene matches. Germline V gene sequence: CDR1 WNHNN, CDR2 SYGVQD (reference sequence). The CDR3 sequence: CASSEGPAGRDTQYF. The CDR3 coding sequence is TGCGCCAGCAGTGAGGGACCAGCGGGAAGAGATACGCAGTATTTT.

This clonotype was seen a few times. This chain joins TRBV4-1 and TRBJ2-7, with a tentative D call TRBD1 (6 bases). Between the trimmed V and J ends, which lost 4 bases and 0 bases, there was a span of 19 bases. In germline, CDR1 is MGHRA, CDR2 YSYEKL. This CDR3 region has 17 residues. The CDR3 here is CASSRVIQGPTSYEQYF. Written as DNA, the CDR3 is TGCGCCAGCAGCCGAGTGATACAGGGCCCTACCTCCTACGAGCAGTACTTC.

This clonotype was picked up a small number of times. J is TRBJ2-2 and V is TRBV5-4; D not certain. The germline gives CDR1 SGHNT, CDR2 YYREEE (reference sequence). The CDR3 extends over 15 amino acids. The V end lost 2 bases, the J end lost 0 bases, and 8 bases lay between the germline ends. CDR3: CASSFGRPNTGELFF. CDR3 nucleotide sequence: TGTGCCAGCAGCTTCGGGCGCCCGAACACCGGGGAGCTGTTTTTT.